The source of this T cell receptor beta chain is a study of OX40 agonist ivuxolimab in advanced cancers. Individuals having autoimmune disease history or systemic immunosuppression were not enrolled. The V end lost 4 bases, the J end lost 7 bases, and 11 bases lay between the germline ends. From germline, CDR1 is MGHRA and CDR2 YSYEKL. CDR3 length equals 13 residues. The repertoire was sequenced with immunoSEQ multiplex PCR; TCRdb's copy has only in-frame clones and lacks some. The sample consists of over 65,000 clones, approximately 90% of them appearing once. The source is an adult with an advanced solid tumor such as melanoma, head and neck, liver or kidney cancer. This sample comprised CD4+ or CD8+ T cells sorted from blood, obtained in a trial of the OX40 agonist ivuxolimab. The chain is built from TRBV4-1 and TRBJ2-1; maybe TRBD2 (6 bases). The CDR3 nucleotides read TGCGCCAGCAGCCCTTCTAGCGTAAATGAGCAGTTCTTC. It is translated as CASSPSSVNEQFF.